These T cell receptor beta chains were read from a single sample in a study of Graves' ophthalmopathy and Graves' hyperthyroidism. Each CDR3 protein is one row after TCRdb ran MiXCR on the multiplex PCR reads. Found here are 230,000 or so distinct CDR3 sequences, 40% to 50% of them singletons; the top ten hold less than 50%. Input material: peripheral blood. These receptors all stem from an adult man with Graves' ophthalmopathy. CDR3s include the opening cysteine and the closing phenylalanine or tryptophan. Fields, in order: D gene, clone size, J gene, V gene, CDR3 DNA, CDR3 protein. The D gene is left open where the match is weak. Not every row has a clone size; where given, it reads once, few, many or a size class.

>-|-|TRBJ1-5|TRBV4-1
TGCGCCAGCAGCCAAGGTGACCCAGGGCGTAGCAATCAGCCCCAGCATTTT
CASSQGDPGRSNQPQHF
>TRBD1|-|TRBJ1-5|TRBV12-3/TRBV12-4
TGTGCCAGCAGTACCGGACAGGGGGCTTGGCAGCCCCAGCATTTT
CASSTGQGAWQPQHF
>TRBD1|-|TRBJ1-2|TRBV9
TGTGCCAGCAGCGTAGTCGGGACAGGGGATGATGGCTACACCTTC
CASSVVGTGDDGYTF
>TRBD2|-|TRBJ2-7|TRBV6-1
TGTGCCAGCAGTGAATTGGGACTAGCGGGAGTTACCTACGAGCAGTACTTC
CASSELGLAGVTYEQYF
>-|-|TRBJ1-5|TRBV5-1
TGCGCCAGCAGCTTGGCCCCCGCGCAGGGGATGAGTCAGCCCCAGCATTTT
CASSLAPAQGMSQPQHF
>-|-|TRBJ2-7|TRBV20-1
TGCAGTGCTGGGAGACAGTCAGTTACCTACGAGCAGTACTTC
CSAGRQSVTYEQYF
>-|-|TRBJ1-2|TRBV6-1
TGTGCCAGCAGCTCGGACCCGGCTGGGTATGGCTACACCTTC
CASSSDPAGYGYTF
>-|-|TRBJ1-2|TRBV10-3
TGTGCCATCAGTGAGGGGCGTACTATTCAGAACTATGGCTACACCTTC
CAISEGRTIQNYGYTF
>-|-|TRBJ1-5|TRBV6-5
TGTGCCAGCAGTGTCAGGGCGGGGTATCAGCCCCAGCATTTT
CASSVRAGYQPQHF
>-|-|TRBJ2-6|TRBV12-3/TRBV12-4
TGTGCCAGCATCCTCTGGTCCCGGAGACCTGGGGCCAACGTCCTGACTTTC
CASILWSRRPGANVLTF
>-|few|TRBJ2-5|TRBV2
TGTGCCACCCTGGATGGAGGGGAAATCCAAGAGACCCAGTACTTC
CATLDGGEIQETQYF
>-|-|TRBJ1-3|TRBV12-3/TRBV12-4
TGTGCCAGCAGTATGTATGACACGAGCCCTGGAAACACCATATATTTT
CASSMYDTSPGNTIYF
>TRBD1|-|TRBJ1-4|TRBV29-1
TGCAGCGTTGCGAGAGGGGGCGCAACTAATGAAAAACTGTTTTTT
CSVARGGATNEKLFF
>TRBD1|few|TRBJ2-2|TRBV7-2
TGTGCCAGCAGCTTAAGACAGGGGAGAACCGGGGAGCTGTTTTTT
CASSLRQGRTGELFF
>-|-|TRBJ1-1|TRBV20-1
TGCAGTGCCCCGGTAAGGCAAACACTGAACACTGAAGCTTTCTTT
CSAPVRQTLNTEAFF
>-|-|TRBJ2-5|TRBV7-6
TGTGCCAGCAGCTTAGGTCAGGGGGGCCAAGAGACCCAGTACTTC
CASSLGQGGQETQYF
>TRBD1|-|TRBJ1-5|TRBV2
TGTGCCAGCAGCAGGGGGCGCGAGGGAAGAGCCCAGCATTTT
CASSRGREGRAQHF
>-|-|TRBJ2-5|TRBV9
TGTGCCAGCAGCGTAGTGGCAGGGGGGCCGTTGGAGACCCAGTACTTC
CASSVVAGGPLETQYF
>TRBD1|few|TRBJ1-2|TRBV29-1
TGCAGCGTTCGCCACGACGGACAGGATGGCTACACCTTC
CSVRHDGQDGYTF
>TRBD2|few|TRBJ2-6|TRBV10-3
TGTGCCAGCAGTACGCCGTTCTCGGGAGGTTCTGCCTCTGGGGCCAACGTCCTGACTTTC
CASSTPFSGGSASGANVLTF
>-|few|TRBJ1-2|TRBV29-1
TGCAGCGTTGTTGCTATTTATGGCTACACCTTC
CSVVAIYGYTF
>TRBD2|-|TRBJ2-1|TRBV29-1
TGCAGCGTTGCGGGGGGGGACATCCCCTACAATGAGCAGTTCTTC
CSVAGGDIPYNEQFF
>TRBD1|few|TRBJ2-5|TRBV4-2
TGTGCCAGCAGCCCCAACAGGGGGCTTCAAGAGACCCAGTACTTC
CASSPNRGLQETQYF
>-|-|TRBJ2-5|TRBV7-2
TGTGCCAGCAGCCCTCGGTCCGACCAAGAGACCCAGTACTTC
CASSPRSDQETQYF
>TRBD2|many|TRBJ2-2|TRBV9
TGTGCCAGCAGCGAAGTAGCGGGGAACACCGGGGAGCTGTTTTTT
CASSEVAGNTGELFF
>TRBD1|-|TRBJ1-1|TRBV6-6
TGTGCCAGCAGTTCCCGGACAGGCACTGAAGCTTTCTTT
CASSSRTGTEAFF
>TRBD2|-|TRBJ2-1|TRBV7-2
TGTGCCAGCAGCCCCCTAGCGGGAGGGCCTCAAGAGACCCAGTTCTTC
CASSPLAGGPQETQFF
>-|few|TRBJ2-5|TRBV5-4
TGTGCCACCCTAGGAGGAGCGACCCAGTACTTC
CATLGGATQYF
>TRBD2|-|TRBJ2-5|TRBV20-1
TGCAGTGCCCCGGGGGGGAGGGATCAAGAGACCCAGTACTTC
CSAPGGRDQETQYF
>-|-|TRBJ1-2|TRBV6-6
TGTGCCAGCAGTTACGTGACAGGCGTAAGGGGCTACACCTTC
CASSYVTGVRGYTF
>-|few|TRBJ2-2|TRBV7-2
TGTGCCAGCAGCTTACGGGGTAGAGCCGGGGAGCTGTTTTTT
CASSLRGRAGELFF
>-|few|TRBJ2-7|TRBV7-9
TGTGCCAGCAGCTTAGTCGGCCTATACGAGCAGTACTTC
CASSLVGLYEQYF
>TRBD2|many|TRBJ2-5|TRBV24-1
TGTGCCACCAGTGATTCCCTCCAGCGGGAGTGGGGAGAGACCCAGTACTTC
CATSDSLQREWGETQYF
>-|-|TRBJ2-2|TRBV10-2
TGCGCCAGCATAGGTGCGAACACCGGGGAGCTGTTTTTT
CASIGANTGELFF
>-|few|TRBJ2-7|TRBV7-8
TGTGCCAGCAGCTTAGAGGGACGCCCATCCTACGAGCAGTACTTC
CASSLEGRPSYEQYF
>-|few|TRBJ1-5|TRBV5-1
TGCGCCAGCAGCTTGGCCCCAGGGGATCAGCCCCAGCATTTT
CASSLAPGDQPQHF
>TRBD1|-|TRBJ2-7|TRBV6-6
TGTGCCAGCAGTTACGTGGACAGGGAGATCTACGAGCAGTACTTC
CASSYVDREIYEQYF
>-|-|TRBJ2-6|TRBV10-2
TGCGCCACCAATTCGGGACACAGTAGAACTACCACTTTC
CATNSGHSRTTTF
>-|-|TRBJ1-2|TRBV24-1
TGTGCCACCAGTGAGTCCCGGTCCCATGGCTACACCTTC
CATSESRSHGYTF
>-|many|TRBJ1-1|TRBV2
TGTGCCAGCAGTGAAGACAGGGACACTGAAGCTTTCTTT
CASSEDRDTEAFF
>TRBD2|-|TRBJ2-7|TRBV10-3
TGTGCCACCCGGACTAGCGGGGGCTACGAGCAGTACTTC
CATRTSGGYEQYF
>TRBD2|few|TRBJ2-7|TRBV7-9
TGTGCCAGCAGACCGGGACTAGCGGGAGGCGAGCAGTACTTC
CASRPGLAGGEQYF
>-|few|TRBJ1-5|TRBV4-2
TGTGCCAGCAGCCAAGAGGATCAGGGGAATCAGCCCCAGCATTTT
CASSQEDQGNQPQHF
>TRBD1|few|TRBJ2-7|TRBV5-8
TGTGCCAGCAGCCCTCCCGGGACAGGGGGCTACGAGCAGTACTTC
CASSPPGTGGYEQYF
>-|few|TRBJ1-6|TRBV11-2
TGTGCCAGCAGCTCGACACGGCAGTATAATTCACCCCTCCACTTT
CASSSTRQYNSPLHF
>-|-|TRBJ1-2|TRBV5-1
TGCGCCAGCAGCCCCGGGACACGGGATGGCTACACCTTC
CASSPGTRDGYTF
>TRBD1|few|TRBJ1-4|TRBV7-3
TGTGCCAGCAGCTTGACAGGGCCGGGTGAAAAACTGTTTTTT
CASSLTGPGEKLFF
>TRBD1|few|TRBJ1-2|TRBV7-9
TGTGCCAGCAGCTTATACCCCACAAACAGGGGGCCCTATGGCTACACCTTC
CASSLYPTNRGPYGYTF
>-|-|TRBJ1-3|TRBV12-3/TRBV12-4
TGTGCCAGCAGACAGGCGAGCTCTGGAAACACCATATATTTT
CASRQASSGNTIYF
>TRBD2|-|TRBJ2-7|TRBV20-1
TGCAGTGGGACTAGTTGGGACTACGAACAGTACTTC
CSGTSWDYEQYF